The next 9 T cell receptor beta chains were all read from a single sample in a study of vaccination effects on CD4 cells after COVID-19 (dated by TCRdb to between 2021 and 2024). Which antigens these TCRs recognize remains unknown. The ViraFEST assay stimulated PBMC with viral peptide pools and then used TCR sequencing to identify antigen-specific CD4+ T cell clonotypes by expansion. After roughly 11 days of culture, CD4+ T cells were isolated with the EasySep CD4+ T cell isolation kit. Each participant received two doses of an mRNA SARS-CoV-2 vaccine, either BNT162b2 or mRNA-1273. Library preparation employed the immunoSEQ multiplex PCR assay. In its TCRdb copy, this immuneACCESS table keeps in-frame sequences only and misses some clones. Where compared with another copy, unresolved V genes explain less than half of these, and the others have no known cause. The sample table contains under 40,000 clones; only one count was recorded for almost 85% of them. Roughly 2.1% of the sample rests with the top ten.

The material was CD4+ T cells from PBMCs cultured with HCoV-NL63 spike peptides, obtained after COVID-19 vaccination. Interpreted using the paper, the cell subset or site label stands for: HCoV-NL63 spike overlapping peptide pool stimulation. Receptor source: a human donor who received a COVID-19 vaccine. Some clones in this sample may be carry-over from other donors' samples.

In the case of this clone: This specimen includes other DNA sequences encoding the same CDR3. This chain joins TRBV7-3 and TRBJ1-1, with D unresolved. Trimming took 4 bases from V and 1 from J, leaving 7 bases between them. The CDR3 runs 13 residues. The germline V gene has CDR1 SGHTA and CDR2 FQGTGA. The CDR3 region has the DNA TGTGCCAGCAGCTCTCAGCCGAACACTGAAGCTTTCTTT. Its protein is CASSSQPNTEAFF. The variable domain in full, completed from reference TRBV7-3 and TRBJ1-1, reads GAGVSQTPSNKVTEKGKYVELRCDPISGHTALYWYRQSLGQGPEFLIYFQGTGAADDSGLPNDRFFAVRPEGSVSTLKIQRTERGDSAVYLCASSSQPNTEAFFGQGTRLTVV.

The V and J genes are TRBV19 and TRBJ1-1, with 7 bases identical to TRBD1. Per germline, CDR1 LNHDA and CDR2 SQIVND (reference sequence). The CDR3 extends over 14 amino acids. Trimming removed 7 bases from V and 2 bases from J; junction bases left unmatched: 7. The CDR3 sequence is CASIDRGGNTEAFF. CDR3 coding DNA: TGTGCCAGTATCGACCGAGGGGGCAACACTGAAGCTTTCTTT.

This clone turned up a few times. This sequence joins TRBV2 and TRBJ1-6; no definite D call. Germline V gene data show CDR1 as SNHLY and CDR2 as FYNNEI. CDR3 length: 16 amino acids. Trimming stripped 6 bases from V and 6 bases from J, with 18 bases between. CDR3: CASRDPGGAFNSPLHF. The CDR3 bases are TGTGCCAGCAGAGATCCCGGCGGAGCCTTTAATTCACCCCTCCACTTT. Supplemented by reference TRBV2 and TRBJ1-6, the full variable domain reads EPEVTQTPSHQVTQMGQEVILRCVPISNHLYFYWYRQILGQKVEFLVSFYNNEISEKSEIFDDQFSVERPDGSNFTLKIRSTKLEDSAMYFCASRDPGGAFNSPLHFGNGTRLTVT.

CDR3 protein: CASSVAGGPYNEQFF. CDR3 sequence (DNA): TGTGCCAGCAGCGTAGCCGGCGGCCCCTACAATGAGCAGTTCTTC. V is TRBV9 and J is TRBJ2-1; D call uncertain. The CDR3 covers 15 residues. The germline V gene has CDR1 SGDLS and CDR2 YYNGEE. Trimming shortened V by 0 bases and J by 2 bases, and 9 bases separated the two germline ends.

CDR3 protein: CASSPGQRGGELFF. The CDR3 nucleotides read TGTGCCAGCAGCCCGGGACAGCGAGGCGGGGAGCTGTTTTTT. The chain has TRBV3-1 (or the pseudogene TRBV3-2) and TRBJ2-2, with 7 bases identical to TRBD1. Per the germline V gene, CDR1 is LGHDT and CDR2 is YNNKEL (reference sequence). The junction had 6 bases not matched to a gene; V was cut back by 4 bases and J by 7 bases. The CDR3 runs 14 residues.

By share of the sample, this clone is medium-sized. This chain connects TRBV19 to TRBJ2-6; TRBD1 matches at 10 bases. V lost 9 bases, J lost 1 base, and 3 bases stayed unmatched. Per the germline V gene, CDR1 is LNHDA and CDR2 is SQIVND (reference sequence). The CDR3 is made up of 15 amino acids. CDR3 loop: CASGTGVSGANVLTF. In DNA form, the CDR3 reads TGTGCCAGCGGGACAGGGGTGTCTGGGGCCAACGTCCTGACTTTC.

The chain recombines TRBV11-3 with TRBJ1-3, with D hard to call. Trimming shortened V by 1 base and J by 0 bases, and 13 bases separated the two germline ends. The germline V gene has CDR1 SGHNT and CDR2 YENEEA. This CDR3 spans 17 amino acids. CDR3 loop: CASSLGLARSSGNTIYF. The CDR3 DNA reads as TGTGCCAGCAGCTTAGGATTAGCCAGGAGCTCTGGAAACACCATATATTTT.

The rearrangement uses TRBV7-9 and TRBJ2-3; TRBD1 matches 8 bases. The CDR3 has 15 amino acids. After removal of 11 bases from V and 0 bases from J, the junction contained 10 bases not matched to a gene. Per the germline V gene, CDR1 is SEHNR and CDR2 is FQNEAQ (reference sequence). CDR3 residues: CAVGGRTGSTDTQYF. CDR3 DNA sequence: TGTGCCGTCGGGGGAAGGACAGGGAGCACAGATACGCAGTATTTT. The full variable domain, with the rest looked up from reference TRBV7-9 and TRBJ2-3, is DTGVSQNPRHKITKRGQNVTFRCDPISEHNRLYWYRQTLGQGPEFLTYFQNEAQLEKSRLLSDRFSAERPKGSFSTLEIQRTEQGDSAMYLCAVGGRTGSTDTQYFGPGTRLTVL.

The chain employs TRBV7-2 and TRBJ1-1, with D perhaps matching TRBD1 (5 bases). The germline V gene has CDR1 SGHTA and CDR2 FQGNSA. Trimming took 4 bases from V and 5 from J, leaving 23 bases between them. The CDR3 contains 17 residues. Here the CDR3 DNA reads TGTGCCAGCAGCTCGAGACAGCCCGGTCGGAGTCGGACTGAAGCTTTCTTT. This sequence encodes CASSSRQPGRSRTEAFF.